This T cell receptor (beta chain) emerged from a study of T cell changes during pregnancy in multiple sclerosis. The CDR3 contains 15 residues. Germline loops: CDR1 SEHNR, CDR2 FQNEAQ (reference sequence). Trimming took 6 bases from V and 2 from J; bases not matched to a gene: 10. Only in-frame clones appear in the TCRdb table, and some are missing; sequencing was by immunoSEQ multiplex PCR. Seen here are some 43,000 clones, roughly 93% observed once, and the top ten hold roughly 8.1%. V is TRBV7-9 and J is TRBJ2-7, with 7 bases matching TRBD1. This sample comprised CD8+ T cells from peripheral blood mononuclear cells, obtained in the third trimester of pregnancy. This clonotype originated in a female donor with multiple sclerosis, enrolled in a pregnancy study. The DNA for the CDR3 is TGTGCCAGCAGTTCGACCGGGACAGACGCCTACGAGCAGTACTTC. Residues: CASSSTGTDAYEQYF.